Shown below are 30 T cell receptor beta chains from a single sample sequenced in a study of T cells expressing NK-cell markers. TCRdb reprocessed the 5' RACE reads and keeps a single row for each CDR3 protein, giving no DNA. This sample's clone table lists more than 400,000 distinct CDR3 sequences. Sequenced: blood T cells: a sorted CD56 or NKG2C T cell subset, CD4+ or CD8+ T cells, or bulk PBMC T cells (not recorded which). The receptors shown here come from a woman aged 18 to 69 in good health.

The chain's CDR3 is CASSLGTDSYEQYF. The rearrangement uses TRBV7-3 and TRBJ2-7; TCRdb selects TRBD1, and the lack of DNA leaves this call unchecked. Germline CDR1 SGHTA, CDR2 FQGTGA. The CDR3 spans 14 residues.

J is TRBJ2-1 and V is TRBV7-3. This CDR3 comprises 14 residues. The germline V gene encodes CDR1 SGHTA and CDR2 FQGTGA. The CDR3 loop reads CASSPTGMDNEQFF.

The rearrangement links TRBV29-1 to TRBJ2-1; absent DNA, TCRdb's TRBD2 call cannot be checked. Germline V lookup: CDR1 SQVTM, CDR2 ANQGSEA. The length of the CDR3 is 14 residues. CDR3 sequence: CSVPRLAGEDEQFF.

CDR3: CSADRTGVNTQYF. The chain carries TRBV20-1 and TRBJ2-3; TCRdb designates TRBD1, a call that cannot be tested without DNA. CDR1 and CDR2 (germline): DFQATT, SNEGSKA (reference sequence). This CDR3 has 13 amino acids.

The V call is TRBV11-3, the J call TRBJ2-2; no DNA is available, so the TRBD1 call from TCRdb remains unchecked. There are 14 residues in the CDR3. CDR1 and CDR2 (germline): SGHNT, YENEEA. This CDR3 is CASSPTPYVGELFF. The full variable domain, rest sourced from reference TRBV11-3 and TRBJ2-2, is EAGVVQSPRYKIIEKKQPVAFWCNPISGHNTLYWYLQNLGQGPELLIRYENEEAVDDSQLPKDRFSAERLKGVDSTLKIQPAELGDSAVYLCASSPTPYVGELFFGEGSRLTVL.

The chain recombines TRBV6-4 with TRBJ2-3; TCRdb's D gene call, TRBD2, goes unchecked for lack of DNA. The germline V gene has CDR1 MRHNA and CDR2 SNTAGT. The CDR3 runs 16 residues. The CDR3 protein is CASSQSSGGSTDTQYF.

This rearrangement joins TRBV10-3 to TRBJ1-5. Germline V gene data show CDR1 as ENHRY and CDR2 as SYGVKD. This CDR3 spans 14 amino acids. The CDR3: CAIRQGRGNQPQHF.

The V and J genes are TRBV9 and TRBJ1-2; TCRdb picks TRBD1, but there is no DNA to check that call. The germline V gene has CDR1 SGDLS and CDR2 YYNGEE. The CDR3 consists of 13 residues. The CDR3 reads CASSEGVSYGYTF. Full variable domain (missing parts from reference TRBV9 and TRBJ1-2): DSGVTQTPKHLITATGQRVTLRCSPRSGDLSVYWYQQSLDQGLQFLIQYYNGEERAKGNILERFSAQQFPDLHSELNLSSLELGDSALYFCASSEGVSYGYTFGSGTRLTVV.

The chain recombines TRBV12-3 or TRBV12-4 with TRBJ1-1. CDR3 length: 14 residues. The CDR3 spells CASSLEAGAREAFF.

V usage is TRBV7-9 and J usage is TRBJ2-7; TCRdb designates TRBD2, a call that cannot be tested without DNA. Germline assignment: CDR1 SEHNR and CDR2 FQNEAQ (reference sequence). The CDR3 consists of 16 residues. The chain's CDR3 is CASSLLTSGSSYEQYF.

The chain uses TRBV5-6 and TRBJ1-3; TCRdb returns TRBD1, unconfirmable since there is no DNA. CDR1 and CDR2 (germline): SGHDT, YYEEEE. CDR3 length: 15 amino acids. The chain's CDR3 is CASSLRGASGNTIYF.

The chain is built from TRBV5-1 and TRBJ2-3; checking the TCRdb D call of TRBD2 is not possible without DNA. The CDR3 covers 14 residues. Germline CDR1 and CDR2: SGHRS and YFSETQ. CDR3 in amino acids: CASSFGGDLDTQYF.

The chain is built from TRBV12-3 or TRBV12-4 and TRBJ2-7; the TRBD1 assignment by TCRdb is unverifiable without DNA. This CDR3 is built from 15 residues. The CDR3 reads CASSYVTGARLGQYF.

This chain joins TRBV6-5 and TRBJ1-2; checking the TCRdb D call of TRBD1 is not possible without DNA. This CDR3 has 17 residues. Germline loops: CDR1 MNHEY, CDR2 SVGAGI. The CDR3 loop is CASSYATGQGYNYGYTF.

The chain carries TRBV27 and TRBJ2-7; TCRdb indicates TRBD1, and absent DNA this call remains unverified. Germline values: CDR1 MNHEY, CDR2 SMNVEV (reference sequence). This CDR3 spans 13 amino acids. The CDR3 loop reads CASSSSSGGWQYF.

The rearrangement joins TRBV9 to TRBJ2-5. The CDR3 sequence is 14 residues long. Germline V lookup: CDR1 SGDLS, CDR2 YYNGEE. Here the CDR3 reads CASSAPLDQETQYF.

The chain couples TRBV20-1 to TRBJ2-7; the TRBD1 assignment by TCRdb is unverifiable without DNA. The V gene's germline CDR1 is DFQATT and CDR2 SNEGSKA (reference sequence). The CDR3 sequence is 14 residues long. CDR3 sequence: CSARPRGVYYEQYF.

The CDR3 sequence is CASSYYGNSPLHF. The chain employs TRBV6-2 or TRBV6-3 and TRBJ1-6. CDR1 and CDR2 from the germline V gene are MNHEY and SVGEGT. This CDR3 has 13 amino acids.

The V call is TRBV3-1, the J call TRBJ2-1; absent DNA, TCRdb's TRBD1 call cannot be checked. Germline CDR1 and CDR2: LGHDT and YNNKEL (reference sequence). The CDR3 length is 16 residues. The CDR3 loop is CASSHLLDRPYNEQFF.

The chain links TRBV7-2 to TRBJ2-3; the D call from TCRdb, TRBD2, cannot be confirmed without DNA. CDR1 is SGHTA, CDR2 FQGNSA, per germline. The CDR3 extends over 16 amino acids. This CDR3 is CASSPLTSGNADTQYF.

This chain connects TRBV7-3 to TRBJ2-3; the TCRdb call, TRBD2, lacks DNA for checking. Looked up from germline, CDR1 is SGHTA and CDR2 is FQGTGA. This CDR3 contains 15 residues. CDR3 residues: CASSFSGSGADTQYF.

This rearrangement joins TRBV12-3 or TRBV12-4 to TRBJ1-1. The CDR3 spans 11 residues. The CDR3 is CASSQSIEAFF.

V gene TRBV7-6 combines with J gene TRBJ2-1. The CDR3 has 15 amino acids. Germline assignment: CDR1 SGHVS and CDR2 FNYEAQ. Here the CDR3 reads CASSLAHQDYNEQFF.

The V gene is TRBV11-2, the J gene TRBJ2-2; TCRdb indicates TRBD1, and absent DNA this call remains unverified. Germline V gives CDR1 SGHAT, CDR2 FQNNGV. This CDR3 spans 17 amino acids. CDR3 amino acids: CASSLDLGNLKTGELFF. Combining the CDR3 with reference TRBV11-2 and TRBJ2-2 gives the whole variable domain EAGVAQSPRYKIIEKRQSVAFWCNPISGHATLYWYQQILGQGPKLLIQFQNNGVVDDSQLPKDRFSAERLKGVDSTLKIQPAKLEDSAVYLCASSLDLGNLKTGELFFGEGSRLTVL.

The chain uses TRBV5-5 and TRBJ2-1; the TCRdb call, TRBD1, lacks DNA for checking. Per germline, CDR1 SGHKS and CDR2 YYEKEE (reference sequence). The CDR3 length is 15 residues. CDR3 in amino acids: CASSPRDREWNEQFF.

The genes are TRBV19 and TRBJ1-5. The length of the CDR3 is 14 residues. From germline, CDR1 is LNHDA and CDR2 SQIVND (reference sequence). The CDR3 protein is CASSIDWSNQPQHF.

The chain uses TRBV29-1 and TRBJ2-1; TCRdb's D call, TRBD1, is unchecked because there is no DNA. The germline V gene encodes CDR1 SQVTM and CDR2 ANQGSEA. The CDR3 contains 13 residues. CDR3 sequence: CSVRGVGFDEQFF.

The rearrangement links TRBV28 to TRBJ2-7; with no DNA, the TCRdb D assignment of TRBD1 cannot be verified. CDR1 and CDR2 (germline): MDHEN, SYDVKM. The CDR3 runs to 14 residues. This chain's CDR3 is CASRTRESLRGLHF.

The rearrangement joins TRBV3-1 to TRBJ2-7; TCRdb's D call of TRBD2 is untestable without DNA. The length of the CDR3 is 15 residues. CDR1 LGHDT and CDR2 YNNKEL come from the germline V gene (reference sequence). CDR3 in amino acids: CASSTTAGGPREQYF.

The genes are TRBV6-5 and TRBJ2-2; the D gene TCRdb calls, TRBD1, cannot be checked with no DNA. Per the germline V gene, CDR1 is MNHEY and CDR2 is SVGAGI. CDR3 size: 15 residues. The CDR3 spells CASSYSGAYTGELFF.